This T cell receptor beta chain comes out of a study of OX40 agonist ivuxolimab in advanced cancers. Study as a whole: At 82.7% male, the cohort had a mean age of approximately 60 years, ranging from about 23 to 79. Study results and caveats: At 0.1 to 3.0 mg/kg, CD4+ and CD8+ blood T cells expanded clonally by week 6.

Turning to this clone: No antigen is known for it.

Sequenced by immunoSEQ multiplex PCR; TCRdb stores in-frame clones only, minus some. Among approximately 13,000 clones listed, about 76% were seen once. After removal of 0 bases from V and 0 bases from J, the junction contained 4 bases not matched to a gene. CDR1 is SGHNT and CDR2 is YYREEE in the germline V gene (reference sequence). This CDR3 region has 16 residues. The receptor's source is an adult with an advanced solid tumor such as melanoma, head and neck, liver or kidney cancer. The sequences come from CD4+ or CD8+ T cells sorted from blood, collected in a trial of the OX40 agonist ivuxolimab. The rearrangement uses TRBV5-4 and TRBJ2-7, with 9 bases matching TRBD2. CDR3 sequence reads: CASSLAASGDSYEQYF. DNA of the CDR3: TGTGCCAGCAGCTTGGCCGCTAGCGGGGACTCCTACGAGCAGTACTTC.